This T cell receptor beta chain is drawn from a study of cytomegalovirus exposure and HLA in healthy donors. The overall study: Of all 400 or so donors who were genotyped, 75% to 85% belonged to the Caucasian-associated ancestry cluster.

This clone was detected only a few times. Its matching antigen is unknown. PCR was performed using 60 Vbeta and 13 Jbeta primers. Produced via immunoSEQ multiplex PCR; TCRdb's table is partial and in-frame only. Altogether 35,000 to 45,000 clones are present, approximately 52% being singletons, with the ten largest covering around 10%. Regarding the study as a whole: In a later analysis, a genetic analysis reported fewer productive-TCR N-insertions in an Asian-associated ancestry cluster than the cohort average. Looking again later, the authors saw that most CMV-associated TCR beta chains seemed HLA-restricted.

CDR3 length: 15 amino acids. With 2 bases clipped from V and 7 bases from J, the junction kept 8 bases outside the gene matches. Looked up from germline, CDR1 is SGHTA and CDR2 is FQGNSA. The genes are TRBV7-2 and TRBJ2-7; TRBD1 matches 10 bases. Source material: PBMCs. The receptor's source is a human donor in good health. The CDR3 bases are TGTGCCAGCAGCTTAAAGACAGGGGGCTTAGGGGAGCAGTACTTC. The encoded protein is CASSLKTGGLGEQYF.